Listed below are T cell receptor beta chains from one sample, sequenced in a study of blood T cell repertoires in COVID-19. Only in-frame clones appear in the TCRdb table, and some are missing; sequencing was by immunoSEQ multiplex PCR. Among 200,000 to 250,000 clones, under 90% were seen once, and the ten largest hold about 3.2%. Specimen: PBMCs or T cells enriched from blood (not recorded which). Receptors were obtained from a woman in her sixties who had recovered from COVID-19. The CDR3 runs from the conserved cysteine through the conserved F or W. A D gene is named only where the DNA matches it firmly. For some rows the clone size is stated as once, few or many, or as a class when expanded; others skip it.

TRBV29-1	-	TRBJ2-2	-	CSVGQAANTGELFF	TGCAGCGTTGGACAGGCTGCGAACACCGGGGAGCTGTTTTTT
TRBV6-2/TRBV6-3	-	TRBJ1-1	-	CASSEGDTTEAFF	TGTGCCAGCAGTGAGGGAGACACGACTGAAGCTTTCTTT
TRBV5-5	TRBD1	TRBJ1-2	-	CASSRNDRVEYGYTF	TGTGCCAGCAGCCGCAATGACAGGGTGGAGTATGGCTACACCTTC
TRBV10-3	TRBD2	TRBJ2-1	-	CAISESPGEGIF	TGTGCCATCAGTGAGTCCCCGGGGGAGGGGATCTTC
TRBV4-1	-	TRBJ2-1	-	CASSQGILDNEQFF	TGCGCCAGCAGCCAGGGGATACTAGATAATGAGCAGTTCTTC
TRBV5-1	TRBD1	TRBJ2-1	-	CASSPDRVGHNEQFF	TGCGCCAGCAGCCCGGACAGGGTAGGGCACAATGAGCAGTTCTTC
TRBV14	TRBD1	TRBJ1-3	once	CASSQDRAQGGLPGNTIYF	TGTGCCAGCAGCCAAGATCGGGCCCAAGGGGGCTTACCTGGAAACACCATATATTTT
TRBV19	TRBD1	TRBJ1-5	-	CASSTQGAHQPQHF	TGTGCCAGTAGTACACAGGGGGCCCATCAGCCCCAGCATTTT
TRBV27	TRBD1	TRBJ1-2	-	CASSFVGQGGGYTF	TGTGCCAGCAGTTTTGTAGGACAGGGCGGTGGCTACACCTTC
TRBV11-3	-	TRBJ2-2	once	CASSLTSPGELFF	TGTGCCAGCAGCTTAACTAGCCCCGGGGAGCTGTTTTTT
TRBV2	-	TRBJ1-2	-	CASSTTGGPYGYTF	TGTGCCAGCAGTACCACGGGGGGGCCCTATGGCTACACCTTC
TRBV10-3	-	TRBJ1-6	-	CAISETGLRSPLHF	TGTGCCATCAGTGAGACAGGGTTAAGGTCACCCCTCCACTTT
TRBV18	-	TRBJ2-2	-	CASSPSQGGTGELFF	TGTGCCAGCTCACCATCGCAGGGGGGCACCGGGGAGCTGTTTTTT
TRBV6-2/TRBV6-3	-	TRBJ2-7	few	CASSYRGPSSYEQYF	TGTGCCAGCAGTTACCGTGGGCCCAGCTCCTACGAGCAGTACTTC
TRBV27	-	TRBJ1-3	-	CASSLQAGAGNTIYF	TGTGCCAGCAGTTTACAGGCAGGGGCTGGAAACACCATATATTTT
TRBV12-3/TRBV12-4	-	TRBJ1-1	-	CASTGGGTEAFF	TGTGCCAGCACGGGAGGGGGCACTGAAGCTTTCTTT
TRBV5-4	-	TRBJ1-5	once	CASSPGPNQPQHF	TGTGCCAGCAGCCCGGGTCCGAACCAGCCCCAGCATTTT
TRBV18	-	TRBJ1-3	-	CASSPTVSRSGNTIYF	TGTGCCAGCTCACCAACTGTGAGCCGCTCTGGAAACACCATATATTTT
TRBV4-2	-	TRBJ1-2	few	CASSQDRGGPRVGYTF	TGTGCCAGCAGCCAAGATCGGGGAGGGCCGCGGGTTGGCTACACCTTC
TRBV15	-	TRBJ1-1	-	CATSRGEGGGTEAFF	TGTGCCACCAGCAGAGGTGAGGGAGGGGGGACTGAAGCTTTCTTT
TRBV6-6	TRBD2	TRBJ2-1	-	CASSRTRYDEQFF	TGTGCCAGCAGTAGGACTAGGTATGATGAGCAGTTCTTC
TRBV18	TRBD1	TRBJ1-2	-	CASSPPQGARYGYTF	TGTGCCAGCTCACCCCCCCAGGGGGCTCGGTATGGCTACACCTTC
TRBV15	-	TRBJ1-1	-	CATSRDQVVTEAFF	TGTGCCACCAGCAGAGATCAGGTTGTCACTGAAGCTTTCTTT
TRBV10-3	TRBD2	TRBJ2-6	-	CAISESLAGVPGANVLTF	TGTGCCATCAGTGAGTCCCTAGCGGGAGTGCCTGGGGCCAACGTCCTGACTTTC
TRBV30	-	TRBJ1-6	-	CAWSTGQDNSPLHF	TGTGCCTGGAGTACAGGGCAGGATAATTCACCCCTCCACTTT
TRBV7-7	TRBD2	TRBJ2-2	once	CASSLGPAGGPGELFF	TGTGCCAGCAGCTTAGGACCGGCGGGGGGGCCCGGGGAGCTGTTTTTT
TRBV5-6	-	TRBJ2-1	few	CASSPLGVSSNNEQFF	TGTGCCAGCAGCCCGCTCGGGGTCTCGTCTAACAATGAGCAGTTCTTC
TRBV20-1	-	TRBJ1-1	-	CSASPGREGTEAFF	TGCAGTGCTAGTCCAGGCAGGGAGGGGACTGAAGCTTTCTTT
TRBV28	-	TRBJ2-1	few	CASSFISGVGNEQFF	TGTGCCAGCAGTTTTATCTCGGGAGTAGGCAATGAGCAGTTCTTC
TRBV19	TRBD1	TRBJ1-4	-	CASQVTGATNEKLFF	TGTGCCAGTCAAGTAACAGGGGCAACTAATGAAAAACTGTTTTTT
TRBV9	-	TRBJ1-6	-	CASSAGGGPLHF	TGTGCCAGCAGCGCCGGGGGGGGACCCCTCCACTTT
TRBV11-2	TRBD1	TRBJ2-2	-	CASTKGAENTGELFF	TGTGCCAGCACCAAGGGGGCGGAGAACACCGGGGAGCTGTTTTTT
TRBV11-2	TRBD2	TRBJ2-2	-	CASSWAGGNTGELFF	TGTGCCAGCAGCTGGGCGGGGGGTAACACCGGGGAGCTGTTTTTT
TRBV6-2/TRBV6-3	-	TRBJ1-4	-	CASSSRWDSNEKLFF	TGTGCCAGCAGTAGCAGATGGGACTCGAATGAAAAACTGTTTTTT
TRBV5-6	TRBD1	TRBJ1-1	-	CASSPGTGRGNTEAFF	TGTGCCAGCAGCCCAGGGACAGGGAGAGGGAACACTGAAGCTTTCTTT
TRBV7-6	TRBD2	TRBJ2-1	few	CASSLVMAVAGGPNEQFF	TGTGCCAGCAGCTTAGTTATGGCGGTAGCGGGGGGGCCCAATGAGCAGTTCTTC
TRBV19	-	TRBJ1-5	-	CASSPTPGNQPQHF	TGTGCCAGTAGTCCAACTCCGGGCAATCAGCCCCAGCATTTT
TRBV19	TRBD1	TRBJ1-5	-	CASRERRGQGDQPQHF	TGTGCCAGTAGAGAAAGACGCGGACAGGGAGATCAGCCCCAGCATTTT
TRBV2	-	TRBJ1-6	-	CASSPSGNSPLHF	TGTGCCAGCAGCCCTTCAGGGAATTCACCCCTCCACTTT
TRBV14	TRBD1	TRBJ2-3	-	CASSQVRGRTDTQYF	TGTGCCAGCAGCCAGGTGAGGGGGCGCACAGATACGCAGTATTTT
TRBV25-1	TRBD1	TRBJ1-2	-	CASSVGQGYGYTF	TGTGCCAGCAGTGTGGGACAGGGTTATGGCTACACCTTC
TRBV27	-	TRBJ1-5	-	CASSFGGGWEPQHF	TGTGCCAGCAGTTTCGGGGGGGGTTGGGAGCCCCAGCATTTT
TRBV29-1	-	TRBJ2-3	-	CSVESSVNTQYF	TGCAGCGTTGAATCATCAGTAAATACGCAGTATTTT
TRBV5-1	TRBD1	TRBJ1-2	-	CASSEGQAILNYGYTF	TGCGCCAGCAGCGAGGGACAGGCGATCCTAAACTATGGCTACACCTTC
TRBV24-1	TRBD1	TRBJ2-3	once	CATSPGQGPTDTQYF	TGTGCCACCAGCCCGGGACAGGGGCCTACAGATACGCAGTATTTT